This passage covers 24 T cell receptor beta chains from one sample sequenced in a study of blood T cell repertoires in COVID-19. Data came from immunoSEQ multiplex PCR; TCRdb stores just in-frame clones and leaves some out. The sample lists around 150,000 clones; roughly 80% were seen once. Sequencing used peripheral blood. Receptor source: a man between 65 and 85 years old with acute or convalescent COVID-19.

The chain has TRBV5-1 and TRBJ2-3; 7 bases fit TRBD1. The germline CDR1 and CDR2 sequences are SGHRS and YFSETQ. The CDR3 is 14 amino acids. V trimming: 2 bases; J trimming: 1 base; junction bases outside the gene matches: 1. Here the CDR3 reads CASSFGQGTDTQYF. Written as DNA, the CDR3 is TGCGCCAGCAGCTTCGGACAGGGCACAGATACGCAGTATTTT.

The chain carries TRBV5-4 and TRBJ2-5, with TRBD2 matching 10 bases. CDR3 size: 14 residues. V shed 4 bases and J 4 bases; nucleotides not matched to a gene: 4. Germline assignment: CDR1 SGHNT and CDR2 YYREEE (reference sequence). DNA for the CDR3: TGTGCCAGCAGCCAGTTAGCGGGGGGAGAGACCCAGTACTTC. Its translation: CASSQLAGGETQYF.

This sequence joins TRBV3-1 (or the pseudogene TRBV3-2) and TRBJ2-3, with 7 positions matching TRBD2. Germline CDR1 reads LGHDT; CDR2 reads YNNKEL (reference sequence). V was pared by 6 bases and J by 2 bases, with 8 bases of the junction left unmatched. The CDR3 runs to 15 residues. CDR3 in DNA: TGTGCCAGCAGACGAGCTAGCGGAAACACAGATACGCAGTATTTT. Residues: CASRRASGNTDTQYF.

This sequence joins TRBV6-5 and TRBJ2-3; D ambiguous. The CDR3 spans 15 residues. Germline V gives CDR1 MNHEY, CDR2 SVGAGI. Trimming took 0 bases from V and 4 from J, leaving 11 bases between them. As DNA, the CDR3 is TGTGCCAGCAGTTACTCGAAGCTCCAAGCAGATACGCAGTATTTT. It encodes CASSYSKLQADTQYF.

V usage is TRBV7-9 and J usage is TRBJ1-4; D is undetermined. V was pared by 10 bases and J by 7 bases, with 16 bases between. The CDR3 has 13 amino acids. CDR1 is SEHNR, CDR2 FQNEAQ, per germline (reference sequence). The CDR3 coding sequence is TGTGCCAACTCCACCTGGGAGAGTGAAAAACTGTTTTTT. Translation: CANSTWESEKLFF.

V and J are TRBV5-4 and TRBJ2-1, with 12 bases identical to TRBD2. V trimming: 1 base; J trimming: 6 bases; junction bases outside the gene matches: 2. CDR3 length equals 15 residues. CDR1 SGHNT and CDR2 YYREEE come from the germline V gene (reference sequence). The CDR3 nucleotides are TGTGCCAGCAGCTTGCCACTAGCGGGAGGCAATGAGCAGTTCTTC. It specifies CASSLPLAGGNEQFF.

The chain couples TRBV28 to TRBJ2-2; 13 bases align to TRBD2. The CDR3 contains 16 residues. V shed 2 bases, J shed 6 bases, and the junction held 3 bases outside the gene matches. Germline V gene data show CDR1 as MDHEN and CDR2 as SYDVKM. The chain's CDR3 is CASSLRTSGSAGELFF. In nucleotides, the CDR3 is TGTGCCAGCAGTTTAAGGACTAGCGGGAGTGCCGGGGAGCTGTTTTTT.

The V call is TRBV2, the J call TRBJ2-2; 7 bases are a match to TRBD1. The germline V gene has CDR1 SNHLY and CDR2 FYNNEI. V lost 4 bases and J lost 2; bases outside the gene matches: 1. There are 14 residues in the CDR3. CDR3 coding DNA: TGTGCCAGCAGTGGGACAGGCAACACCGGGGAGCTGTTTTTT. Amino acids: CASSGTGNTGELFF.

The chain joins TRBV7-9 to TRBJ1-4; 7 nucleotides match TRBD1. This CDR3 contains 16 residues. Germline-derived CDR1 and CDR2 are SEHNR and FQNEAQ (reference sequence). Losses at the gene ends were 6 bases for V and 6 bases for J; bases not matched to a gene: 13. The CDR3 DNA reads as TGTGCCAGCAGTCTCTACCTGGGACAGTGGGATGAAAAACTGTTTTTT. It yields the protein CASSLYLGQWDEKLFF.

The rearrangement uses TRBV5-6 and TRBJ1-5; 9 positions match TRBD1. The V gene's germline CDR1 is SGHDT and CDR2 YYEEEE. V shed 5 bases, J shed 4 bases, and the junction held 4 bases outside the gene matches. The CDR3 loop spans 14 amino acids. CDR3 residues: CASRLQGANQPQHF. The CDR3 DNA is TGTGCCAGCAGATTACAGGGGGCGAATCAGCCCCAGCATTTT.

The rearrangement joins TRBV27 to TRBJ2-2; 9 nucleotides match TRBD2. Germline loops: CDR1 MNHEY, CDR2 SMNVEV (reference sequence). With V trimmed by 5 bases and J by 6 bases, 19 bases remained unmatched. The CDR3 loop spans 19 amino acids. This CDR3 reads CASSPKPPSLAGEAGELFF. CDR3 nucleotides: TGTGCCAGCAGTCCTAAGCCCCCCAGTTTAGCGGGAGAGGCCGGGGAGCTGTTTTTT.

This clone was found many times. The rearrangement uses TRBV29-1 and TRBJ2-3, with TRBD2 matching over 10 bases. V was clipped by 4 bases and J by 1 base; unmatched bases: 5. The V gene's germline CDR1 is SQVTM and CDR2 ANQGSEA. CDR3 length: 15 amino acids. CDR3 sequence (DNA): TGCAGCGTTGGCTCAAGCGGGGGGGGCACAGATACGCAGTATTTT. This sequence encodes CSVGSSGGGTDTQYF.

The rearrangement uses TRBV3-1 (or the pseudogene TRBV3-2) and TRBJ1-5; D is unresolved. The V end was cut by 0 bases, the J end by 2 bases, with 17 bases between. The CDR3 runs 18 residues. Germline-derived CDR1 and CDR2 are LGHDT and YNNKEL (reference sequence). Here the CDR3 DNA reads TGTGCCAGCAGCCAAGATCCTATGGGTGTTCAGGGCAATCAGCCCCAGCATTTT. It codes for CASSQDPMGVQGNQPQHF.

This clone showed up just once. This chain links TRBV28 with TRBJ1-5; 9 bases fit TRBD1. The CDR3 has 17 residues. Germline CDR1 reads MDHEN; CDR2 reads SYDVKM. Trimming took 3 bases from V and 4 from J; bases not matched to a gene: 10. CDR3 in amino acids: CASSFWTGEKGNQPQHF. DNA of the CDR3: TGTGCCAGCAGTTTTTGGACAGGGGAGAAGGGTAATCAGCCCCAGCATTTT.

This clone has more than one count but fewer than ten. The chain carries TRBV15 and TRBJ2-3; 8 bases line up with TRBD1. CDR1 LNHNV and CDR2 YYDKDF come from the germline V gene (reference sequence). The V segment lost 1 base and the J segment 10 bases; nucleotides outside the gene matches: 10. The CDR3 totals 15 residues. CDR3 amino acids: CATSRGTGGLTSQYF. For the CDR3, the DNA is TGTGCCACCAGCAGAGGTACAGGGGGTCTTACTTCGCAGTATTTT.

The chain uses TRBV6-5 and TRBJ1-3, with D possibly being TRBD1 (6 bases). Germline CDR1 reads MNHEY; CDR2 reads SVGAGI. This CDR3 comprises 15 residues. V lost 6 bases to trimming and J lost 2 bases, with 14 bases between them. CDR3 bases: TGTGCCAGCAGCCCCAGGGGCCTCGCTGGAAACACCATATATTTT. Translation gives CASSPRGLAGNTIYF.

The J gene is TRBJ1-2, the V gene TRBV13; D remains unclear. The CDR3 has 13 residues. The germline V and J ends were trimmed by 4 bases and 4 bases, with 10 bases remaining between them. Per the germline V gene, CDR1 is PRHDT and CDR2 is FYEKMQ (reference sequence). The DNA for the CDR3 is TGTGCCAGCAGCTCAGACCGGGGCTATGGCTACACCTTC. Encoded protein: CASSSDRGYGYTF.

This clone was seen just once. The J gene is TRBJ2-3, the V gene TRBV5-1, with TRBD1 matching 9 bases. With 6 bases clipped from V and 1 base from J, the junction kept 9 bases outside the gene matches. Germline V gene lookup returns CDR1 SGHRS and CDR2 YFSETQ. This CDR3 contains 16 residues. The CDR3 loop reads CASKFTWTGGTDTQYF. DNA for the CDR3: TGCGCCAGCAAATTCACCTGGACAGGGGGCACAGATACGCAGTATTTT.

The chain recombines TRBV15 with TRBJ2-1, with 9 bases identical to TRBD2. J lost 6 bases, V lost 0 bases, and 9 bases had no gene match. Germline CDR1 reads LNHNV; CDR2 reads YYDKDF (reference sequence). The CDR3 totals 17 residues. DNA for the CDR3: TGTGCCACCAGCAGAGATCCTTCCAGCGGGAGGCCCAATGAGCAGTTCTTC. This encodes CATSRDPSSGRPNEQFF.

With regard to this clone: Distinct nucleotide sequences in the sample also encode this CDR3. V is TRBV30 and J is TRBJ1-5; D gene ambiguous. This CDR3 has 14 residues. From germline, CDR1 is GTSNPN and CDR2 SVGIG (reference sequence). V was clipped by 0 bases and J by 0 bases, with 6 bases between them. CDR3 DNA sequence: TGTGCCTGGAGTGTACTTGATAGCAATCAGCCCCAGCATTTT. It codes for CAWSVLDSNQPQHF.

This chain connects TRBV7-3 to TRBJ2-1; TRBD2 matches at 16 bases. Germline trimming cut 4 bases from V and 7 bases from J; bases unmatched to any gene: 10. Germline V CDR1 and CDR2: SGHTA, FQGTGA. The CDR3 contains 18 residues. DNA for the CDR3: TGTGCCAGCAGCTCAGTCCCGGGACTAGCGGGAGGGCAAAATGAGCAGTTCTTC. Its protein product is CASSSVPGLAGGQNEQFF. Complete variable domain (other parts from reference TRBV7-3 and TRBJ2-1): GAGVSQTPSNKVTEKGKYVELRCDPISGHTALYWYRQSLGQGPEFLIYFQGTGAADDSGLPNDRFFAVRPEGSVSTLKIQRTERGDSAVYLCASSSVPGLAGGQNEQFFGPGTRLTVL.

The chain recombines TRBV7-9 with TRBJ2-1; 9 bases match TRBD2. J was trimmed by 7 bases and V by 3 bases; bases with no gene match: 4. CDR3 size: 14 residues. Germline CDR1 is SEHNR and CDR2 is FQNEAQ (reference sequence). This chain's CDR3 is CASSLAGGPNEQFF. The CDR3 nucleotides are TGTGCCAGCAGCTTGGCGGGGGGGCCTAATGAGCAGTTCTTC.

This clone was counted many times. The rearrangement links TRBV24-1 to TRBJ1-4, with a weak D call TRBD1 (5 bases). Trimming stripped 6 bases from V and 7 bases from J, with 14 bases between. The CDR3 loop spans 14 amino acids. The germline gives CDR1 KGHDR, CDR2 SFDVKD. CDR3 sequence (DNA): TGTGCCACCAGTTCGGGAGGGCAGGGTGAAAAACTGTTTTTT. It specifies CATSSGGQGEKLFF.

This clone was counted at least ten times. The chain is built from TRBV2 and TRBJ1-1; D is possibly TRBD1 (5 bases). V shed 2 bases and J shed 1 base, with 8 bases lying between them. This CDR3 comprises 14 residues. Germline V CDR1 and CDR2: SNHLY, FYNNEI. CDR3 in amino acids: CASSEQGGNTEAFF. Written as DNA, the CDR3 is TGTGCCAGCAGTGAACAGGGAGGGAACACTGAAGCTTTCTTT.